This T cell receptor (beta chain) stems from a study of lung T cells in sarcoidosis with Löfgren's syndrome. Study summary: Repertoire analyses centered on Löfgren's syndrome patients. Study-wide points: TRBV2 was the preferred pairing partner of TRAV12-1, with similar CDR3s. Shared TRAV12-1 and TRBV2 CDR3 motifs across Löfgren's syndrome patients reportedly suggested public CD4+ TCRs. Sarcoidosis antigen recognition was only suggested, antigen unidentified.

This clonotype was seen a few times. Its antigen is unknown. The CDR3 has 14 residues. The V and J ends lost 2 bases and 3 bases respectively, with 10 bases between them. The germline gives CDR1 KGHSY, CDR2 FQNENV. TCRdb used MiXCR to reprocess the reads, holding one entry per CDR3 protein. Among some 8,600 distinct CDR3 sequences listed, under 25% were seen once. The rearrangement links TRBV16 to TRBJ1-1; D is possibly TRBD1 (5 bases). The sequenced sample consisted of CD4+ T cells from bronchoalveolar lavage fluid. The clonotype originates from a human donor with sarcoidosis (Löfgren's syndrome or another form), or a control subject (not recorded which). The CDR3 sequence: CASSQGGLDTEAFF. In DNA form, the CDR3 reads TGTGCCAGCAGCCAAGGGGGGTTGGACACTGAAGCTTTCTTT.